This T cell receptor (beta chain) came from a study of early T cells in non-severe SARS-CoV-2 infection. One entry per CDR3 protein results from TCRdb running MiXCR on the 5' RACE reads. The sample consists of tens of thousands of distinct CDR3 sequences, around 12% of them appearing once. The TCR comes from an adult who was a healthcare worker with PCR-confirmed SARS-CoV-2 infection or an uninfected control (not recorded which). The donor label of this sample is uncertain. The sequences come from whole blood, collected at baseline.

For the CDR3, the DNA is TGTGCCAGCAGCTCGGGACAAAACATTCAGTACTTC. Protein product: CASSSGQNIQYF. The chain couples TRBV7-8 to TRBJ2-4, with D possibly being TRBD1 or TRBD2 (5 bases each). This CDR3 spans 12 amino acids. Germline V CDR1 and CDR2: SGHVS, FQNEAQ. Trimming pared 4 bases from V and 5 bases from J, leaving 6 bases between.